This T cell receptor (beta chain) was captured by sequencing in a study of cytotoxic CD8 clonotypes in ibrutinib-treated CLL (dated by TCRdb to the early 2020s). General notes on the study: The cohort had ten to twelve relapsed/refractory and roughly 14 treatment-naive patients; under 18 were IGHV unmutated. Of the 86 participants in the trial, 20 to 30 had longitudinal samples available. Responses were partial in 24 patients and complete in 2; after median approximately 5.5 years follow-up, about 14 stayed in remission and about twelve progressed. Every remission and progressive disease sample was obtained while ibrutinib was still being received by the patients. Response samples were obtained after a median of roughly eleven months of treatment, with a range of roughly 6 to 40 months. An average of 255,043 productive templates and 80,000 to 100,000 productive rearrangements was obtained per sample. Cryopreserved peripheral blood mononuclear cells were obtained before treatment, at response, and at either sustained remission or disease progression. Points the paper makes about the study in general: Public clonotypes were rare and either contracted or stayed stable during treatment, and the rise in clonality at ibrutinib response reflected the expansion of private clonotypes. Baseline clonality exceeded that of age-matched healthy donors and correlated strongly with circulating CD8+ T-cell counts. Sampling times were not matched between patients in sustained remission and patients whose disease was progressing, and lymph node repertoires were not examined. At ibrutinib response clonality went up, during sustained remission it held steady, and at progression it dropped back toward baseline.

The sample's time point label, in plain terms: progressive disease on ibrutinib. Roughly 2 micrograms of genomic DNA were extracted from cryopreserved PBMCs for TCR beta library preparation. Longitudinal blood samples from CLL patients on ibrutinib monotherapy were analyzed using high-throughput TCR beta sequencing. The patients were enrolled in a single-center, open-label phase 2 trial of ibrutinib monotherapy. On a MiSeq, deep resolution sequencing aimed for a depth between 1 in 1 million and 1 in 200,000 T cells, with each clonotype covered approximately 9.8x on average. TCR beta libraries were generated with the immunoSEQ hsTCRB Kit. The authors processed their data as follows. ImmunoSEQ Data Assistant and ImmunoSEQ Analyzer were used for data analysis, and V, D and J genes were assigned according to IMGT definitions. Clonality, with values ranging from 0 to 1, was calculated as one minus the normalized Shannon entropy of productive rearrangement frequencies. Public clonotype analysis was restricted to overrepresented clonotypes comprising at least 0.05% of each patient's repertoire. Some 13 repertoires from age-matched healthy donors, obtained from immuneACCESS, served as clonality controls. The source is immuneACCESS, and TCRdb retained only in-frame sequences with V and J called. Part of the clones is not carried over; for the studies checked, unresolved V genes explain less than half of this, and the remainder is unexplained. V and J calls and clone size follow that table, whereas D and trimming were derived from the DNA. For this sample there are fewer than 300,000 clones; 76% appear just once. Roughly 5% of the sample is in the top ten clones.

V is clipped by 5 bases and J by 3 bases, and the sequence between their germline boundaries is 8 bases long. CDR1 MGHDK and CDR2 SYGVNS were looked up in the germline V gene. The CDR3 spans 14 residues, from the cysteine through the phenylalanine. Just the 42-base CDR3 DNA is kept, in frame starting at base 1. A note on this clone: The antigen this receptor binds is unknown. No quality values exist for individual bases; no much larger clone is one base distant.

The origin of this receptor is a human donor with chronic lymphocytic leukemia. This specimen was PBMCs, taken at disease progression, from a patient treated with ibrutinib. The V gene is TRBV25-1 and the J gene is TRBJ1-6, with no confidently assigned D gene. The CDR3 sequence is CASSWNNYNSPLHF. DNA sequence: TGTGCCAGCAGTTGGAATAACTATAATTCACCCCTCCACTTT.